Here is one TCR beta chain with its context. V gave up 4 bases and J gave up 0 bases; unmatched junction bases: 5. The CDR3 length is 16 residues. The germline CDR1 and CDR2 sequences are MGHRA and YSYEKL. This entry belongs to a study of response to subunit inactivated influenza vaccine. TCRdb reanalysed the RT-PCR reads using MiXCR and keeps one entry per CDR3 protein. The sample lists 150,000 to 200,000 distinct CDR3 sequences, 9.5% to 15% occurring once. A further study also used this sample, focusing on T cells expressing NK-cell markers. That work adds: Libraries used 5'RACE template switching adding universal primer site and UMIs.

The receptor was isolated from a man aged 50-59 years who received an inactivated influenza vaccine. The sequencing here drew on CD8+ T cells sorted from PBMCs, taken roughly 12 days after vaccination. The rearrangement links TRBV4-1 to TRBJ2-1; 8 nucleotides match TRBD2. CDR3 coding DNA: TGCGCCAGCAGCCGCCGCGGGGGGAGCTCCTACAATGAGCAGTTCTTC. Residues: CASSRRGGSSYNEQFF.